This T cell receptor beta chain was sequenced in a study of technical replicates of blood from a handful of donors (dated by TCRdb to 2015 to 2018). The method was the immunoSEQ multiplex PCR assay. The clones in this table, taken by TCRdb from immuneACCESS, are in-frame only. Not every clone is retained; where verified, under half of the shortfall comes from an unresolved V gene, and the cause of the rest is unknown. The sample table contains over 45,000 clones; only one count was recorded for 80% to 95% of them. 3% to 5% of the sample goes to the ten largest clones. Looking up the germline V gene (reference sequence) yields CDR1 GTSNPN and CDR2 SVGIG. Reading from cysteine to phenylalanine, the CDR3 counts 17 amino acids. Solely the CDR3 DNA is kept, with 51 bases framed from the first base. At the junction V is shortened by 5 bases and J by 1 base, with 23 bases in between. A word on this clone: The antigen it recognizes is unknown. No base qualities exist here, and no much larger clone lies one base off it.

This sequence originates from a human donor in good health. Some clones in this sample may be carry-over from other donors' samples. The sequencing input was PBMCs. The receptor chain draws on TRBV30 and TRBJ1-2; the D gene remains uncertain. The DNA sequence follows: TGTGCCTGGTCCGGCGGAGCTGGCCTTGTCTTTAACTATGGCTACACCTTC. It encodes CAWSGGAGLVFNYGYTF.